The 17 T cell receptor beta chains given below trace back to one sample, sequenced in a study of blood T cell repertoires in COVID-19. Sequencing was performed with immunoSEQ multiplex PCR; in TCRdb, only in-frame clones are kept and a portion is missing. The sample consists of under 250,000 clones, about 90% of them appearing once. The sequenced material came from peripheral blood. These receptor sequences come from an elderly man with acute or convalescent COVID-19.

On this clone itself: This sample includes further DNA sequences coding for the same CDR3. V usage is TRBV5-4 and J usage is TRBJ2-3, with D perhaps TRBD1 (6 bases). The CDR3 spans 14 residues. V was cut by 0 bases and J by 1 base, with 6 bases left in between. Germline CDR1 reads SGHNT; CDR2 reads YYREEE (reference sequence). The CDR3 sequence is CASSLGGRTDTQYF. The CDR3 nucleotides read TGTGCCAGCAGCTTGGGGGGGCGCACAGATACGCAGTATTTT.

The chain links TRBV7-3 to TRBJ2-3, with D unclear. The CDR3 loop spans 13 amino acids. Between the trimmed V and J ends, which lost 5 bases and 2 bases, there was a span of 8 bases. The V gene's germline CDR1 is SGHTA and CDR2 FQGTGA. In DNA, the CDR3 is TGTGCCAGCAGCCGAGGAATCACAGATACGCAGTATTTT. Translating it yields CASSRGITDTQYF. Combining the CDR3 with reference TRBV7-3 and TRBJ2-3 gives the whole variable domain GAGVSQTPSNKVTEKGKYVELRCDPISGHTALYWYRQSLGQGPEFLIYFQGTGAADDSGLPNDRFFAVRPEGSVSTLKIQRTERGDSAVYLCASSRGITDTQYFGPGTRLTVL.

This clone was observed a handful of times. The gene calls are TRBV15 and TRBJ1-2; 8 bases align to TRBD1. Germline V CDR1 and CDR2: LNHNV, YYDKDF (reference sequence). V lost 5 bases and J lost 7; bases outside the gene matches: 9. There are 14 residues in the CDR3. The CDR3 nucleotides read TGTGCCACCAGCTTGGGACAGGCGTCCCCTGGCTACACCTTC. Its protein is CATSLGQASPGYTF.

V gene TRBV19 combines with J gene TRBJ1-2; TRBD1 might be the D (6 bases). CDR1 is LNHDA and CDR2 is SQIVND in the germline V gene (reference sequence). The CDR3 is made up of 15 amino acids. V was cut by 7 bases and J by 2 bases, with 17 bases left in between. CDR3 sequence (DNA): TGTGCCAGTACCTCACCCGACAGGCCGAACTATGGCTACACCTTC. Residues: CASTSPDRPNYGYTF.

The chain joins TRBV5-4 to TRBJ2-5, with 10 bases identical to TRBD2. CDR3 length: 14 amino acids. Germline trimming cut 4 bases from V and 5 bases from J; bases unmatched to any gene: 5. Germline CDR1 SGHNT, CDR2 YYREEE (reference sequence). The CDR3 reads CASSLAGVSETQYF. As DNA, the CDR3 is TGTGCCAGCAGCCTAGCGGGAGTCTCCGAGACCCAGTACTTC.

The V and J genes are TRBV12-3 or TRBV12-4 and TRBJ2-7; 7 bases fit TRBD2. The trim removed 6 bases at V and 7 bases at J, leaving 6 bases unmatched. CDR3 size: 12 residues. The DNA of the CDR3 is TGTGCCAGCAGCCCCGGGGGAGGGGAGCAGTACTTC. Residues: CASSPGGGEQYF.

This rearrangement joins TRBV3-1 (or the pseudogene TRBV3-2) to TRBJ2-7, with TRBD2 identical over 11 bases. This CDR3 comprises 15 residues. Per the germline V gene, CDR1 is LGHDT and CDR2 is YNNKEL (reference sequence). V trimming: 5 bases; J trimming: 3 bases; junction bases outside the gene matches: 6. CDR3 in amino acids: CASSFGLAGYYEQYF. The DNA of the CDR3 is TGTGCCAGCAGCTTCGGACTAGCGGGTTACTACGAGCAGTACTTC.

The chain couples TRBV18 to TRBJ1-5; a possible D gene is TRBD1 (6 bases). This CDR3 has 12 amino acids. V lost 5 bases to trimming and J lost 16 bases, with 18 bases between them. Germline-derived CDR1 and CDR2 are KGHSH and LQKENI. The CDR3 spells CASSEGTGGEHF. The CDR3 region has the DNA TGTGCCAGCTCAGAAGGGACGGGGGGCGAACATTTT. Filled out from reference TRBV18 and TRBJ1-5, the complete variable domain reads NAGVMQNPRHLVRRRGQEARLRCSPMKGHSHVYWYRQLPEEGLKFMVYLQKENIIDESGMPKERFSAEFPKEGPSILRIQQVVRGDSAAYFCASSEGTGGEHFGDGTRLSIL.

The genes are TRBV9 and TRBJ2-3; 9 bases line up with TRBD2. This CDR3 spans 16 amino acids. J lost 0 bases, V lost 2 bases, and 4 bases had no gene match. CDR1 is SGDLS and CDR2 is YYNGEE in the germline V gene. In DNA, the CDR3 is TGTGCCAGCAGCGTTTTAGCGGGAGTGAGCACAGATACGCAGTATTTT. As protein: CASSVLAGVSTDTQYF.

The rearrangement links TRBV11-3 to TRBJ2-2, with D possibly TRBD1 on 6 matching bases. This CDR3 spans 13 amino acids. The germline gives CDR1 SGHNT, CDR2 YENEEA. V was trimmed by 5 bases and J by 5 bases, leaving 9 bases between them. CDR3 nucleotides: TGTGCCAGCAGCGCGGACAGTACCGGGGAGCTGTTTTTT. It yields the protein CASSADSTGELFF.

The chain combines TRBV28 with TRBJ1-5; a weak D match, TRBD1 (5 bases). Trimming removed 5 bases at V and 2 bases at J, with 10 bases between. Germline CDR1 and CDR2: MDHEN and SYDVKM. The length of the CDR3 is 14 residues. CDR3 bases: TGTGCCAGCAGTATCCTCAGGGGCAATCAGCCCCAGCATTTT. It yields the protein CASSILRGNQPQHF.

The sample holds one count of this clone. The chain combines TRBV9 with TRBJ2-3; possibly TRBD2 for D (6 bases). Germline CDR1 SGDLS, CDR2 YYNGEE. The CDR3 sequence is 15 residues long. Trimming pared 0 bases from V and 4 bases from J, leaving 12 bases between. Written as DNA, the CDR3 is TGTGCCAGCAGCGTAGCGTCACTAGCCCCAGATACGCAGTATTTT. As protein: CASSVASLAPDTQYF.

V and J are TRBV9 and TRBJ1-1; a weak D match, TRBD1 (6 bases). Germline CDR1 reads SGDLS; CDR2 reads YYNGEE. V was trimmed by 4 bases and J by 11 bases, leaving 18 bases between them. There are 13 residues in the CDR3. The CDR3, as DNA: TGTGCCAGCAGCTTTACAGGCAAGGGGGAGGCTTTCTTT. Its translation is CASSFTGKGEAFF.

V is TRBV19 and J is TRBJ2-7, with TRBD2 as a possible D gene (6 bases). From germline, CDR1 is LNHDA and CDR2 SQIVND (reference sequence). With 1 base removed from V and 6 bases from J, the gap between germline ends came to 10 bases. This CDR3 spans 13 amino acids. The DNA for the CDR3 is TGTGCCAGTAGTATAGGGGGAGGACTCGAGCAGTACTTC. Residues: CASSIGGGLEQYF. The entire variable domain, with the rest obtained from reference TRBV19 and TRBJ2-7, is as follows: DGGITQSPKYLFRKEGQNVTLSCEQNLNHDAMYWYRQDPGQGLRLIYYSQIVNDFQKGDIAEGYSVSREKKESFPLTVTSAQKNPTAFYLCASSIGGGLEQYFGPGTRLTVT.

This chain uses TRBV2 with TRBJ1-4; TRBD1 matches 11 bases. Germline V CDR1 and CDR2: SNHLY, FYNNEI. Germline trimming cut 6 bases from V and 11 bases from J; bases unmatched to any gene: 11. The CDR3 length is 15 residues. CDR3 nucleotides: TGTGCCAGCAGCGGACAGGGGGCGCGTGATGGTAAACTGTTTTTT. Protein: CASSGQGARDGKLFF.

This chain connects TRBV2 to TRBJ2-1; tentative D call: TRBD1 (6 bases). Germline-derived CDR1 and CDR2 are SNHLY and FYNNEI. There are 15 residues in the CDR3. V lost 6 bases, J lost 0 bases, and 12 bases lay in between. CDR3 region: CASSPQGRSYNEQFF. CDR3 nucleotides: TGTGCCAGCAGCCCACAGGGACGCTCCTACAATGAGCAGTTCTTC.

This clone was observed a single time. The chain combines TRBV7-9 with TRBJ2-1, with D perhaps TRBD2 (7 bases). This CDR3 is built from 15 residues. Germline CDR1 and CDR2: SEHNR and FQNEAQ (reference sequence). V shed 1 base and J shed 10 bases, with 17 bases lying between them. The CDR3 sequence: CASSLGNGGLSEQFF. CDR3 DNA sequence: TGTGCCAGCAGCTTAGGAAACGGGGGGCTATCGGAGCAGTTCTTC.